One T cell receptor beta chain is described in this entry. What it binds is unknown. Every bit of the isolated RNA underwent reverse transcription, so sequencing read expressed TCRB transcripts. Some 3.3 million reads per sample on average were obtained from naive, central memory and regulatory T cell samples. Using immunoSEQ multiplex PCR, the repertoire was profiled, and TCRdb retains in-frame clones only, with some absent. The table shows 150,000 to 200,000 clones, with around 63% occurring only once. The sample belongs to a study of beta chain features in type 1 diabetes. Overall study results and limits: High TCR expression in some cells could lead to their over-representation in cDNA sequencing. Still unanswered here is whether HLA type influences TCRB rearrangement. Within each of all four CD4+ subsets, Type 1 diabetes patients had TCRB CDR3s that were moderately but significantly shorter.

In germline, CDR1 is LGHNA, CDR2 YSLEER. The CDR3 length is 16 residues. The V gene lost 3 bases and the J gene lost 3 bases, with 15 bases spanning the gap. This rearrangement joins TRBV4-3 to TRBJ2-4, with TRBD1 as a possible D gene (5 bases). Sequencing was carried out using naive CD4+ T cells from blood. The source is a man younger than 45 with type 1 diabetes. CDR3 coding DNA: TGCGCCAGCAGCCAGCAGGACAATTTTGGCAAAAACATTCAGTACTTC. As protein: CASSQQDNFGKNIQYF.